This T cell receptor beta chain was sequenced for a study of T-cell reconstitution after alpha-beta-depleted transplantation in children. The TCRbeta library was prepared with unique molecular identifiers. TCRdb analysed the PCR reads with MiXCR anew, one entry per CDR3 protein. The sample includes 300,000 to 400,000 distinct CDR3 sequences, under 20% of them seen just once. Germline V gives CDR1 MNHNS, CDR2 SASEGT. This CDR3 spans 15 amino acids. Trimming cost V 5 bases and J 1 base, with 14 bases left between them. Study-wide findings and caveats: As was reported, about two months after transplant, alpha-beta T cells came from several hundred expanded graft clones.

Concerning this clonotype itself: Antigen unknown.

Sequencing used PBMCs, mostly from graft donor cells, obtained 360 days after TCRalphabeta/CD19-depleted stem cell transplant. This TCR derives from a male patient aged 2-10 years who had a stem cell transplant for acute lymphoblastic leukemia, so the T cells may come from the graft donor. The V call is TRBV6-1, the J call TRBJ2-5, with a tentative D call TRBD2 (5 bases). The chain's CDR3 is CASSPSPRGQETQYF. The CDR3 DNA reads as TGTGCCAGCAGTCCATCCCCCCGGGGCCAAGAGACCCAGTACTTC.